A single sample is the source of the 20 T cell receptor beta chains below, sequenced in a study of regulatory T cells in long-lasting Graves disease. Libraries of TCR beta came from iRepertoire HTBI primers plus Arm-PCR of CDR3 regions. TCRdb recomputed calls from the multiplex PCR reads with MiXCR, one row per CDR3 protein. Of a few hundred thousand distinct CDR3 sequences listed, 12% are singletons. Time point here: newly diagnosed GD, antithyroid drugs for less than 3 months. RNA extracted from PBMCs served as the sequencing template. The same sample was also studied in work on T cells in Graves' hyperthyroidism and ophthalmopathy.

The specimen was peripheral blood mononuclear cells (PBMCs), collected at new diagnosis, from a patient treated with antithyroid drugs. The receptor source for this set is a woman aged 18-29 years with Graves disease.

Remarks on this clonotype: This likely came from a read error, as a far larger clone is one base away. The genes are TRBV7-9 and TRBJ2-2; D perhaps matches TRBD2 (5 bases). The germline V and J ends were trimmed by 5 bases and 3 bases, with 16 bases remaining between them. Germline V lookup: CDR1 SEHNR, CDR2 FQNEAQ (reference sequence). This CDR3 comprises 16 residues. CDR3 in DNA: TGTGCCAGCAGCCCTCCGGCGGGCCCGGACACCGGGGAGCTGTTTTTT. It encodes CASSPPAGPDTGELFF.

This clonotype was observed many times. The CDR3 DNA reads TGTGCCAGCAGCCAATCCGCCCTAGGACACGGCGATACGCAGTATTTT. Translated: CASSQSALGHGDTQYF. The genes are TRBV7-8 and TRBJ2-3, with D tentatively TRBD1 (5 bases). V shed 5 bases and J shed 6 bases, with 21 bases lying between them. The CDR3 length is 16 residues. The germline CDR1 and CDR2 sequences are SGHVS and FQNEAQ.

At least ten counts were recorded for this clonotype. CDR3 amino acids: CASSLGNYLLPYNEQFF. The CDR3 region has the DNA TGTGCCAGCAGCTTAGGAAACTACCTACTTCCTTACAATGAGCAGTTCTTC. V is TRBV11-2 and J is TRBJ2-1; the D is unclear. V was clipped by 1 base and J by 4 bases, with 17 bases between them. The germline gives CDR1 SGHAT, CDR2 FQNNGV. This CDR3 has 17 amino acids.

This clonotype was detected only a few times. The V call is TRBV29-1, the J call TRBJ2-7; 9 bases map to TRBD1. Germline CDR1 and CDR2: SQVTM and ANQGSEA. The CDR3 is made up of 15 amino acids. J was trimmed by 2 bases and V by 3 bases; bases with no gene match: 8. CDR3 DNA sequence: TGCAGCGTTGAGATTTGGGACAGGGACGCCTACGAGCAGTACTTC. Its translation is CSVEIWDRDAYEQYF.

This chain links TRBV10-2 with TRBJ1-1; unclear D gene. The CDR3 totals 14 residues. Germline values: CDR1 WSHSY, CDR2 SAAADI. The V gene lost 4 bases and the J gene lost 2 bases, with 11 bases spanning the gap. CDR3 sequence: CASSVDLINTEAFF. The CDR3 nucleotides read TGCGCCAGCAGTGTGGACCTAATTAACACTGAAGCTTTCTTT.

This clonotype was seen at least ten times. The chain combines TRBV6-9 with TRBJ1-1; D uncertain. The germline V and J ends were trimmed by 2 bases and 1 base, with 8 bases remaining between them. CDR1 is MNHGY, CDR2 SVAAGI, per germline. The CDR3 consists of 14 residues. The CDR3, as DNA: TGTGCCAGCAGTTATAAGGGCCAGAACACTGAAGCTTTCTTT. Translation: CASSYKGQNTEAFF.

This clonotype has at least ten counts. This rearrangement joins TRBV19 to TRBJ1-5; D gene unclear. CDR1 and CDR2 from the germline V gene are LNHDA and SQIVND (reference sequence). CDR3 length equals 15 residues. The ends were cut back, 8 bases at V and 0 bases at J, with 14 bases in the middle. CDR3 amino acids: CASALTVDSNQPQHF. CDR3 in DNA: TGTGCCAGTGCCTTAACAGTAGATAGCAATCAGCCCCAGCATTTT.

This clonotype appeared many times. The CDR3 spells CSARVRMNTEAFF. CDR3 nucleotide sequence: TGCAGTGCTAGGGTGAGGATGAACACTGAAGCTTTCTTT. This chain uses TRBV20-1 with TRBJ1-1; D remains unclear. V lost 3 bases to trimming and J lost 0 bases, with 8 bases between them. The germline gives CDR1 DFQATT, CDR2 SNEGSKA (reference sequence). This CDR3 comprises 13 residues.

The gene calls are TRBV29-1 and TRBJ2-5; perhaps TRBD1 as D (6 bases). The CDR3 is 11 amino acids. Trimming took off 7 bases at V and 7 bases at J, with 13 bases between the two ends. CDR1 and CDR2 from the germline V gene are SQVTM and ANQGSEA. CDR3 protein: CSGQGSVTQYF. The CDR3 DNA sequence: TGCAGCGGCCAGGGGTCCGTGACCCAGTACTTC.

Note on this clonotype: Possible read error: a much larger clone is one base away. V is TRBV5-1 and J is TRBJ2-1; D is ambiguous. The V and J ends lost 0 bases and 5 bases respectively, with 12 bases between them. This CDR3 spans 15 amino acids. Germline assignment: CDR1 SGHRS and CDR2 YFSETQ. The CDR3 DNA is TGCGCCAGCAGCTTGGGAGGCAGTCAGCACAATGAGCAGTTCTTC. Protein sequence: CASSLGGSQHNEQFF.

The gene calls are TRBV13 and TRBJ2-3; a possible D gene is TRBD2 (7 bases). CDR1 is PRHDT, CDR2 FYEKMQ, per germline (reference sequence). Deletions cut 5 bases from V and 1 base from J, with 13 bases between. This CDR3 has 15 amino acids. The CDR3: CASSTRGGRTDTQYF. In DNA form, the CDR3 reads TGTGCCAGCAGCACAAGGGGGGGGCGCACAGATACGCAGTATTTT.

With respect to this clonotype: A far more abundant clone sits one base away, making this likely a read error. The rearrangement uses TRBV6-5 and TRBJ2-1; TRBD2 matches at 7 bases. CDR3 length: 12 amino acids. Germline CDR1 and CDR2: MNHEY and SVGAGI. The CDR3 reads CASSSTSSEKFF. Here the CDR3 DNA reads TGTGCCAGCAGTTCGACTAGCAGTGAGAAGTTCTTC.

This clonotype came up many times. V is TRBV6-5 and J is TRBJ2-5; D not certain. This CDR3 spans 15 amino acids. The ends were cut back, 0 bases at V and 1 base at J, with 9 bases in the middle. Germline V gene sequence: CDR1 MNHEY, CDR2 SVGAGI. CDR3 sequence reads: CASSYSSGGQETQYF. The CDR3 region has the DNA TGTGCCAGCAGTTACTCCTCCGGCGGCCAAGAGACCCAGTACTTC.

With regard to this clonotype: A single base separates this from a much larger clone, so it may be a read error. The CDR3 bases are TGTGCCATCACCCTAGCCAGGACTAGCGGTAAACAAACCGGGGAGCTGTTTTTT. This gives the protein CAITLARTSGKQTGELFF. The genes are TRBV12-3 or TRBV12-4 and TRBJ2-2; 10 bases match TRBD2. V shed 10 bases, J shed 5 bases, and the junction held 19 bases outside the gene matches. This CDR3 spans 18 amino acids.

Here the CDR3 reads CASSSFGLAGETDTQYF. CDR3 sequence (DNA): TGTGCCAGCAGCTCCTTTGGACTAGCGGGAGAAACAGATACGCAGTATTTT. This chain joins TRBV7-9 and TRBJ2-3; 13 bases align to TRBD2. V lost 4 bases to trimming and J lost 3 bases; unmatched junction nucleotides: 7. Germline V gene data show CDR1 as SEHNR and CDR2 as FQNEAQ (reference sequence). This CDR3 has 17 amino acids.

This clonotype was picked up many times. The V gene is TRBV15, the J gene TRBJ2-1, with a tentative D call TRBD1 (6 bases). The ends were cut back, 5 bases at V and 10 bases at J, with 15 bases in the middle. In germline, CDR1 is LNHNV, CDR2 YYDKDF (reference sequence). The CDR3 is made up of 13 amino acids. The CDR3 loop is CATSVGRGFEQFF. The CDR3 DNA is TGTGCCACCAGCGTGGGCAGGGGTTTCGAGCAGTTCTTC.

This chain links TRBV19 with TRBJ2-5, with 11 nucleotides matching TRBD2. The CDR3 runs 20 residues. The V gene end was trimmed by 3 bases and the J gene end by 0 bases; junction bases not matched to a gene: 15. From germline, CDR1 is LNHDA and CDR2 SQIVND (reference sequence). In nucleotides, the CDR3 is TGTGCCAGTAGTATTAGGAGACTAGCGGGACTTCCGTCGGACCAAGAGACCCAGTACTTC. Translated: CASSIRRLAGLPSDQETQYF.

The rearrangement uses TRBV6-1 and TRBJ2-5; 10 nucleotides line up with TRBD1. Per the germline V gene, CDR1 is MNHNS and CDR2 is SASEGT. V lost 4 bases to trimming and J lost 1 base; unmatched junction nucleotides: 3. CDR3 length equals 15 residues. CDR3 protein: CASSGTGGVQETQYF. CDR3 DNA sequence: TGTGCCAGCAGTGGGACAGGGGGGGTCCAAGAGACCCAGTACTTC.

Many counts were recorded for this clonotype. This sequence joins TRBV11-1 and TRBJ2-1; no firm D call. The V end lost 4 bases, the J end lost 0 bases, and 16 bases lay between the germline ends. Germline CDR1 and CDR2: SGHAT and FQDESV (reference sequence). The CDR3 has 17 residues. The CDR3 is CASSSRGVFSSYNEQFF. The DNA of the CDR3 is TGTGCCAGCAGCTCCCGTGGGGTATTTAGCTCCTACAATGAGCAGTTCTTC.

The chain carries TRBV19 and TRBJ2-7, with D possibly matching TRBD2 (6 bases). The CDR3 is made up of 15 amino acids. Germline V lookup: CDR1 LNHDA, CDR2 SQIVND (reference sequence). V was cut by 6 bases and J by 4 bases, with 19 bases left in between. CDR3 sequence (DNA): TGTGCCAGTAGATGGTCGGGACGAGGGAGGTACGAGCAGTACTTC. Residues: CASRWSGRGRYEQYF.